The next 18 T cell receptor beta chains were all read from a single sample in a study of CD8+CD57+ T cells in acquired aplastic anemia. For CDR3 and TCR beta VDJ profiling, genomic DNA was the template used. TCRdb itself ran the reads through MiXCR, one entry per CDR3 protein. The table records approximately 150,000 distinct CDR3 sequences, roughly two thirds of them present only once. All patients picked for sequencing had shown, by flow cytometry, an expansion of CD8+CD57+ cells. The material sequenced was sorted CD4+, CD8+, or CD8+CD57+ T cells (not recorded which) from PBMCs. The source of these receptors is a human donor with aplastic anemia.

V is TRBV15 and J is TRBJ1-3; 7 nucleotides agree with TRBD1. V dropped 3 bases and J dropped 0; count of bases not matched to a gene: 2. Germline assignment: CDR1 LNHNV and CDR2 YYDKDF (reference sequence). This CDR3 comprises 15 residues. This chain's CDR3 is CATSSDRVSGNTIYF. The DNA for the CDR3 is TGTGCCACCAGCAGTGACAGGGTCTCTGGAAACACCATATATTTT.

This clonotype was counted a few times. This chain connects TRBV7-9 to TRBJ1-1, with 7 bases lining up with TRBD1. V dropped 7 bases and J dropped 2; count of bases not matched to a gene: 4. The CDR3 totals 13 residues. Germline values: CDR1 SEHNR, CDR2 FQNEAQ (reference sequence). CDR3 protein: CASIGQVNTEAFF. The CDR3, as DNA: TGTGCCAGCATCGGACAGGTAAACACTGAAGCTTTCTTT.

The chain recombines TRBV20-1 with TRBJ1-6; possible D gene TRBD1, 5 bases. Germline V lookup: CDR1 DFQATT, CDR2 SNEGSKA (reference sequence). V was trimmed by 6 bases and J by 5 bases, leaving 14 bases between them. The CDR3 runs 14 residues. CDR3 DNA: TGCAGTGCCCCCCCCCAGGGCGATAATTCACCCCTCCACTTT. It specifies CSAPPQGDNSPLHF.

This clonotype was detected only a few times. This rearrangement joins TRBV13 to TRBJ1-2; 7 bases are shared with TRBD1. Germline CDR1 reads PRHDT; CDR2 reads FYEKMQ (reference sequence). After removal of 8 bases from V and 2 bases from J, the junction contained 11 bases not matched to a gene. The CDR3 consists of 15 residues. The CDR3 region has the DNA TGTGCCAGCCGACCGCTTACAGGGGAGAACTATGGCTACACCTTC. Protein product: CASRPLTGENYGYTF.

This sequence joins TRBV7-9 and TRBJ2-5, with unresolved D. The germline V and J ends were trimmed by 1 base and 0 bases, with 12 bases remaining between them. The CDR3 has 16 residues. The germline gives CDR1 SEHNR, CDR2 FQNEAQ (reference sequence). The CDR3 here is CASSLEFRLYQETQYF. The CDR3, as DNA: TGTGCCAGCAGCTTAGAATTTCGCCTGTACCAAGAGACCCAGTACTTC.

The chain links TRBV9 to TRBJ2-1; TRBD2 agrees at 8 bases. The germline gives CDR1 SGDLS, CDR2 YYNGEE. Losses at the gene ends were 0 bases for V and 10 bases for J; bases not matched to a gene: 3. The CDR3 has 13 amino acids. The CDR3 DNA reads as TGTGCCAGCAGCGTAGCGCGGGAGGAAGAGCAGTTCTTC. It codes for CASSVAREEEQFF.

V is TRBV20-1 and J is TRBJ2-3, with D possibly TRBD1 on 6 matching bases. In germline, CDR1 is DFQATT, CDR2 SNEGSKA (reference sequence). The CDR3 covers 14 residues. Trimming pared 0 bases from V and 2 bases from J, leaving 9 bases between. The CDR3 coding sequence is TGCAGTGCTAGAGATGGACAGAACACAGATACGCAGTATTTT. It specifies CSARDGQNTDTQYF.

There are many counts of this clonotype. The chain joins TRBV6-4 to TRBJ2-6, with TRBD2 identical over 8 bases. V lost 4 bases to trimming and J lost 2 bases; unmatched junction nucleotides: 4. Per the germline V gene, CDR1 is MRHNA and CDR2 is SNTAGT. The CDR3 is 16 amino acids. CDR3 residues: CASSVAGGTGANVLTF. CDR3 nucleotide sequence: TGTGCCAGCAGTGTGGCGGGGGGCACTGGGGCCAACGTCCTGACTTTC.

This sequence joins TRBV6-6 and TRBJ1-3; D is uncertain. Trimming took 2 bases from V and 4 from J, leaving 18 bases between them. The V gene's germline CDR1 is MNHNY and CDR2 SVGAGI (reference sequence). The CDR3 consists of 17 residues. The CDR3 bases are TGTGCCAGCAGTTACACTGACCCAATCGAGACCGGAAACACCATATATTTT. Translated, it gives CASSYTDPIETGNTIYF.

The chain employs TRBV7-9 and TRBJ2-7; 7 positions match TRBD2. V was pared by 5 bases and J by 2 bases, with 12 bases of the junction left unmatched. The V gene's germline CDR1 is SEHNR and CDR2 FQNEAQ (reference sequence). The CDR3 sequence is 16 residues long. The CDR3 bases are TGTGCCAGCAGCCCAGGACTTGGGGGAGGGACCTACGAGCAGTACTTC. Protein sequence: CASSPGLGGGTYEQYF.

The CDR3 reads CASRAGTSTDTQYF. CDR3 nucleotides: TGTGCCAGCAGAGCCGGGACTAGCACAGATACGCAGTATTTT. The rearrangement links TRBV6-4 to TRBJ2-3; maybe TRBD2 (6 bases). V lost 6 bases to trimming and J lost 0 bases, with 10 bases between them. Per the germline V gene, CDR1 is MRHNA and CDR2 is SNTAGT. The CDR3 has 14 amino acids.

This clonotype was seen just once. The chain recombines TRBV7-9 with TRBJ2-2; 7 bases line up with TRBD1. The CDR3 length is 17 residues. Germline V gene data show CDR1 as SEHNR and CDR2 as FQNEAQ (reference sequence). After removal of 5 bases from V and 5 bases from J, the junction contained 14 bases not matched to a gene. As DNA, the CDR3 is TGTGCCAGCAGCACAACCGGACAGGCGGTACGGACCGGGGAGCTGTTTTTT. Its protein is CASSTTGQAVRTGELFF.

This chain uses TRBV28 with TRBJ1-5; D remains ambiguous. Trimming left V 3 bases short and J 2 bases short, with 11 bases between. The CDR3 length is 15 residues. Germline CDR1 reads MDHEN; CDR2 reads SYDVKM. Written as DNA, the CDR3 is TGTGCCAGCAGTTTGCCGGGAGAAGGCAATCAGCCCCAGCATTTT. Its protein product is CASSLPGEGNQPQHF.

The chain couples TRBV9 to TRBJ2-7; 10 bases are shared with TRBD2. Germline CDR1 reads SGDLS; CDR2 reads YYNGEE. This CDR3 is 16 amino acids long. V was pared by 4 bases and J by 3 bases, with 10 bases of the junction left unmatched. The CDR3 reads CASSLKSLAGFYEQYF. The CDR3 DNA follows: TGTGCCAGCAGCCTTAAATCACTAGCGGGGTTCTACGAGCAGTACTTC.

The CDR3 sequence is CATQGLAGEDEQFF. CDR3 DNA sequence: TGTGCCACCCAAGGCCTAGCGGGAGAGGATGAGCAGTTCTTC. The V call is TRBV10-3, the J call TRBJ2-1; 10 bases agree with TRBD2. The CDR3 extends over 14 amino acids. In germline, CDR1 is ENHRY, CDR2 SYGVKD. Trimming cost V 10 bases and J 8 bases; bases outside gene matches: 11.

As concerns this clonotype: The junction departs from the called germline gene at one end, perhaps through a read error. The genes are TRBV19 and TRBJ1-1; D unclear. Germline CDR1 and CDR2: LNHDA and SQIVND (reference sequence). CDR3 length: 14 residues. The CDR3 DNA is TGTGCCAGTACCCAAGGACCATTAAACACTGAGGCTTTCTTT. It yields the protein CASTQGPLNTEAFF.

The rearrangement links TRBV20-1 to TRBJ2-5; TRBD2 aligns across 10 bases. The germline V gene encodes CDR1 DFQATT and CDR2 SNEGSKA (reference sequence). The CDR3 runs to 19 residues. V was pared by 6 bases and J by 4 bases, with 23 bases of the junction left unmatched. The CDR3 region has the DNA TGCAGTGCATTAAATGCTGGTCCGCCTAGCGGGGGATATACAGAGACCCAGTACTTC. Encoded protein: CSALNAGPPSGGYTETQYF.

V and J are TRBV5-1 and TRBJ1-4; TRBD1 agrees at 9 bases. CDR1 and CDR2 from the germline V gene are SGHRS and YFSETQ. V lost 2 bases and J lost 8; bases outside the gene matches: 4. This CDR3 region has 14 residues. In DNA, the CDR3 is TGCGCCAGCAGCTTACAGGGGGCTGAGGAAAAACTGTTTTTT. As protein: CASSLQGAEEKLFF.